These 9 T cell receptor beta chains share one sample of origin, sequenced in a study of shared clonotypes between healthy human individuals. The protocol was immunoSEQ multiplex PCR, while the TCRdb copy is restricted to in-frame clones and leaves out a portion. This sample yields about 700,000 clones, of which 92% are seen a single time; approximately 22% belongs to the top ten. As defined, naive CD8 cells were CD45RO-negative and positively selected for CCR7, with terminally differentiated effector memory CD45RA+ cells excluded. The sequenced material came from naive CD8+ T cells sorted from blood. The origin of the receptors is a man in his thirties or forties in good health.

This rearrangement joins TRBV29-1 to TRBJ2-1; 12 bases map to TRBD2. Trimming cost V 6 bases and J 9 bases; bases outside gene matches: 9. Germline CDR1 and CDR2: SQVTM and ANQGSEA. The CDR3 extends over 14 amino acids. CDR3 DNA: TGCAGCGTAGTTCTAGCGGGAGGGCCGCCTGAGCAGTTCTTC. Translating gives CSVVLAGGPPEQFF.

V is TRBV7-9 and J is TRBJ1-4; D gene unclear. V shed 1 base and J shed 4 bases, with 16 bases lying between them. Germline lookup yields CDR1 SEHNR and CDR2 FQNEAQ (reference sequence). This CDR3 is 17 amino acids long. The CDR3 spells CASSLGGWASNNEKLFF. The DNA for the CDR3 is TGTGCCAGCAGCTTAGGCGGTTGGGCCAGTAATAATGAAAAACTGTTTTTT.

The chain uses TRBV27 and TRBJ2-1; TRBD2 matches 8 bases. The CDR3 runs to 14 residues. V shed 6 bases and J 2 bases; nucleotides not matched to a gene: 3. Per germline, CDR1 MNHEY and CDR2 SMNVEV (reference sequence). The CDR3 nucleotides are TGTGCCAGCAGACTAGCGGAGACCTACAATGAGCAGTTCTTC. This gives the protein CASRLAETYNEQFF.

V is TRBV27 and J is TRBJ2-3; no firm D call. V was clipped by 8 bases and J by 3 bases, with 6 bases between them. CDR3 length: 11 amino acids. The germline CDR1 and CDR2 sequences are MNHEY and SMNVEV (reference sequence). CDR3 amino acids: CASESTDTQYF. The CDR3 bases are TGTGCCAGCGAGAGTACAGATACGCAGTATTTT.

With regard to this clone: This sample includes further DNA sequences coding for the same CDR3. This chain links TRBV27 with TRBJ2-1; the D is unclear. Trimming cost V 5 bases and J 7 bases, with 6 bases left between them. Germline CDR1 is MNHEY and CDR2 is SMNVEV (reference sequence). This CDR3 is 11 amino acids long. In DNA form, the CDR3 reads TGTGCCAGCAGTCTATTTAATGAGCAGTTCTTC. This sequence encodes CASSLFNEQFF.

The V gene is TRBV2, the J gene TRBJ2-2; D ambiguous. The germline gives CDR1 SNHLY, CDR2 FYNNEI. V was clipped by 2 bases and J by 6 bases, with 10 bases between them. This CDR3 spans 14 amino acids. CDR3 sequence (DNA): TGTGCCAGCAGTGAAATCCCAGGCCCCGGGGAGCTGTTTTTT. Its translation is CASSEIPGPGELFF.

This sequence joins TRBV11-2 and TRBJ2-7, with 13 nucleotides matching TRBD2. Germline CDR1 reads SGHAT; CDR2 reads FQNNGV. The CDR3 is 15 amino acids. V lost 5 bases, J lost 2 bases, and 3 bases stayed unmatched. This CDR3 is CASSPGTSGTYEQYF. The CDR3 nucleotides read TGTGCCAGCAGCCCAGGGACTAGCGGGACCTACGAGCAGTACTTC.

This chain uses TRBV7-9 with TRBJ2-1; 10 bases line up with TRBD2. The CDR3 length is 18 residues. V dropped 2 bases and J dropped 6; count of bases not matched to a gene: 13. The germline V gene encodes CDR1 SEHNR and CDR2 FQNEAQ (reference sequence). CDR3 bases: TGTGCCAGCAGCTTAAAGGGCCGAGGGGGACTAGCGATCAATGAGCAGTTCTTC. This gives the protein CASSLKGRGGLAINEQFF.

The chain carries TRBV5-6 and TRBJ2-4; the match to TRBD1 covers 7 bases. The V gene's germline CDR1 is SGHDT and CDR2 YYEEEE. Trimming took 3 bases from V and 0 from J; bases not matched to a gene: 12. The CDR3 has 18 residues. Here the CDR3 reads CASSWALQQGRAKNIQYF. CDR3 coding DNA: TGTGCCAGCAGCTGGGCCTTACAACAGGGGCGAGCCAAAAACATTCAGTACTTC.